This TCR beta chain originates from a study of tumor-infiltrating lymphocytes in localized non-small cell lung cancer. Clones were read by immunoSEQ multiplex PCR, and TCRdb kept only the in-frame ones, dropping some. This table has about 15,000 clones, 69% appearing once. Sequencing used lung tumor tissue. This TCR derives from a human donor with non-small cell lung cancer.

The CDR3 region is CSVGSTLDTEAFF. The CDR3 bases are TGCAGCGTTGGATCGACCTTGGACACTGAAGCTTTCTTT. This rearrangement joins TRBV29-1 to TRBJ1-1; no definite D call. With 4 bases removed from V and 3 bases from J, the gap between germline ends came to 12 bases. The length of the CDR3 is 13 residues. Germline values: CDR1 SQVTM, CDR2 ANQGSEA.